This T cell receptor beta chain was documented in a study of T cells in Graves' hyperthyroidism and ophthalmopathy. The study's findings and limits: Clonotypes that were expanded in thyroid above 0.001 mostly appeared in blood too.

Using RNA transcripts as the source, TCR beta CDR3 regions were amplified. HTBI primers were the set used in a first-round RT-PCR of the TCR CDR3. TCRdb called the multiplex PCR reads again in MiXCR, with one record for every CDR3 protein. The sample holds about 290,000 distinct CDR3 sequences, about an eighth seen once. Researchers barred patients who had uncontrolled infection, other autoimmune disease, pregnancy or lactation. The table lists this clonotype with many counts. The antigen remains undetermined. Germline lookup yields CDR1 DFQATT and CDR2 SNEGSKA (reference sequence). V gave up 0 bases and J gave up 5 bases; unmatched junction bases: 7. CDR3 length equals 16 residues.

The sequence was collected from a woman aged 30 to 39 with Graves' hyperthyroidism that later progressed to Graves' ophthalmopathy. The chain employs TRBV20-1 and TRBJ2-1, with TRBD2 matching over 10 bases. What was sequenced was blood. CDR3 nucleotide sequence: TGCAGTGCTAGAGATCGTCGGCTAGCGGGGGACAATGAGCAGTTCTTC. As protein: CSARDRRLAGDNEQFF.